This T cell receptor beta chain came from a study of response to subunit inactivated influenza vaccine. The study, taken as a whole, reports: The authors suggested that few new T cells are recruited per seasonal influenza vaccination.

About this clonotype itself: The antigen remains unidentified.

V was clipped by 2 bases and J by 1 base, with 12 bases between them. The CDR3 length is 15 residues. Germline lookup yields CDR1 SGHTA and CDR2 FQGNSA. TCRdb analysed the RT-PCR reads with MiXCR anew, one entry per CDR3 protein. The profile shows about 780,000 distinct CDR3 sequences, roughly 20% of them singletons. The sample was PBMCs from blood, taken roughly 5 days after vaccination. V is TRBV7-2 and J is TRBJ2-7; D is uncertain. The TCR was taken from a man in his fifties who received an inactivated influenza vaccine. This CDR3 is CASSLTFEASYEQYF. The CDR3 DNA reads as TGTGCCAGCAGCTTAACATTCGAGGCTTCCTACGAGCAGTACTTC.